The rows below give T cell receptor beta chains drawn from one sample of a study of CD8+ T cells in alopecia areata. Profiled with immunoSEQ multiplex PCR; TCRdb holds only in-frame clones, not every one. Of 150,000 or so clones in the sample, about 90% are singletons; the top ten hold around 16%. Sequences were derived from CD8+ T cells sorted from blood, sampled at week 0. The receptors were sampled from a human donor with alopecia areata. Each CDR3 is given with its conserved first and last residue. The D gene is left open where the match is weak. Size is omitted from some rows. Given values are once, few, many or a class for expanded clones.

v_call	clone_size	d_call	j_call	cdr3_aa	cdr3_nt
TRBV9	NA	NA	TRBJ1-5	CASSADGGSNQPQHF	TGTGCCAGCAGCGCGGACGGGGGGAGCAATCAGCCCCAGCATTTT
TRBV14	NA	NA	TRBJ2-3	CASRQTDTQYF	TGTGCCAGCAGACAGACAGATACGCAGTATTTT
TRBV25-1	NA	TRBD1	TRBJ2-2	CASSPTGLNTGELFF	TGTGCCAGCAGCCCGACAGGGTTGAACACCGGGGAGCTGTTTTTT
TRBV7-9	once	NA	TRBJ2-1	CASSVDNEQFF	TGTGCCAGCAGCGTAGACAATGAGCAGTTCTTC
TRBV14	NA	NA	TRBJ2-1	CASSQEEGSNEQFF	TGTGCCAGCAGCCAAGAGGAGGGTTCCAATGAGCAGTTCTTC
TRBV5-5	NA	TRBD1	TRBJ1-5	CASSLFQGEQPQHF	TGTGCCAGCAGCTTGTTCCAGGGGGAGCAGCCCCAGCATTTT
TRBV29-1	NA	TRBD1	TRBJ2-7	CSVLGQSSYEQYF	TGCAGCGTTCTGGGACAGAGCTCCTACGAGCAGTACTTC
TRBV6-5	NA	TRBD2	TRBJ2-3	CASRAGLAGTDTQYF	TGTGCCAGCAGAGCGGGACTAGCGGGTACAGATACGCAGTATTTT
TRBV29-1	NA	NA	TRBJ2-5	CSVVFLDTGLLGYF	TGCAGCGTTGTTTTTTTGGACACCGGACTCCTTGGCTACTTC
TRBV10-3	once	NA	TRBJ2-1	CAISESASLNNEQFF	TGTGCCATCAGTGAGTCGGCCAGTTTAAACAATGAGCAGTTCTTC
TRBV7-6	NA	NA	TRBJ2-7	CASSVGDLGEQYF	TGTGCCAGCAGCGTGGGGGACTTGGGCGAGCAGTACTTC
TRBV10-1	NA	NA	TRBJ2-5	CASSPGAVQETQYF	TGCGCCAGCAGCCCCGGAGCGGTCCAAGAGACCCAGTACTTC
TRBV19	NA	NA	TRBJ2-3	CASSIDRSRSTDTQYF	TGTGCCAGTAGTATAGATCGATCACGGAGCACAGATACGCAGTATTTT
TRBV30	NA	TRBD1	TRBJ1-1	CAWTTNDRGFPEAFF	TGTGCCTGGACTACAAACGACAGGGGTTTCCCTGAAGCTTTCTTT
TRBV5-6	NA	TRBD1	TRBJ1-1	CASSTTDREVAVVSTFF	TGTGCCAGCAGCACGACGGACAGGGAGGTTGCGGTGGTCTCGACTTTCTTT
TRBV6-5	NA	TRBD2	TRBJ2-3	CASSYAGGAPDTQYF	TGTGCCAGCAGTTATGCCGGGGGGGCCCCAGATACGCAGTATTTT
TRBV30	NA	NA	TRBJ1-1	CAWLGPGGTEAFF	TGTGCCTGGTTGGGCCCGGGAGGGACTGAAGCTTTCTTT
TRBV27	once	TRBD1	TRBJ2-2	CASSSLRTGALPGELFF	TGTGCCAGCAGTTCACTAAGGACAGGGGCTTTACCCGGGGAGCTGTTTTTT
TRBV6-1	NA	NA	TRBJ2-5	CASSQETQYF	TGTGCCAGCAGTCAAGAGACCCAGTACTTC
TRBV6-5	NA	TRBD1	TRBJ1-4	CASSPGQGNEKLFF	TGTGCCAGCAGCCCGGGACAGGGAAATGAAAAACTGTTTTTT
TRBV23-1	NA	NA	TRBJ2-1	CASIMGGREQFF	TGCGCCAGCATTATGGGGGGCAGGGAGCAGTTCTTC
TRBV5-1	NA	NA	TRBJ2-7	CASSRYSYEQYF	TGCGCCAGCAGCAGGTATTCCTACGAGCAGTACTTC
TRBV2	NA	NA	TRBJ2-6	CASEATKTATGANVLTF	TGTGCCAGCGAAGCAACCAAGACAGCTACTGGGGCCAACGTCCTGACTTTC
TRBV9	NA	TRBD1	TRBJ1-1	CASSEGTGASRVAFF	TGTGCCAGCAGCGAGGGAACAGGGGCCAGTCGGGTAGCTTTCTTT
TRBV12-5	NA	TRBD1	TRBJ2-5	CASGPQGEETQYF	TGTGCTAGTGGTCCCCAGGGGGAAGAGACCCAGTACTTC
TRBV5-1	few	TRBD1	TRBJ2-7	CASSHPGQGAYEQYF	TGCGCCAGCAGCCATCCGGGACAGGGGGCGTACGAGCAGTACTTC
TRBV29-1	few	NA	TRBJ2-1	CSVGIDEQFF	TGCAGCGTTGGAATTGATGAGCAGTTCTTC
TRBV11-2	once	NA	TRBJ2-1	CASTMDRPNNEQFF	TGTGCCAGCACTATGGACAGACCAAACAATGAGCAGTTCTTC
TRBV6-5	NA	NA	TRBJ2-2	CASSYSENRNTGELFF	TGTGCCAGCAGTTATTCTGAAAATCGGAACACCGGGGAGCTGTTTTTT
TRBV23-1	NA	NA	TRBJ2-2	CASSHPGGTGELFF	TGCGCCAGCAGTCACCCAGGTGGCACCGGGGAGCTGTTTTTT
TRBV11-2	NA	NA	TRBJ2-3	CASRVSTDTQYF	TGTGCCAGCAGGGTTAGCACAGATACGCAGTATTTT
TRBV9	NA	NA	TRBJ2-3	CASSPRRDTQYF	TGTGCCAGCAGCCCCAGGCGGGATACGCAGTATTTT
TRBV5-1	NA	NA	TRBJ2-3	CASSPPTSTDTQYF	TGCGCCAGCAGCCCCCCAACCTCCACAGATACGCAGTATTTT
TRBV27	NA	TRBD2	TRBJ2-4	CASASGRTKNIQYF	TGTGCCAGCGCTAGCGGGCGAACCAAAAACATTCAGTACTTC
TRBV25-1	NA	NA	TRBJ2-6	CASSGREGGFYGANVLTF	TGTGCCAGCAGTGGAAGAGAGGGGGGGTTTTACGGGGCCAACGTCCTGACTTTC
TRBV4-1	NA	TRBD2	TRBJ2-1	CASSTTSGSWDQLPYNEQFF	TGCGCCAGCAGCACGACTAGCGGGAGTTGGGATCAGTTGCCCTACAATGAGCAGTTCTTC
TRBV7-9	once	NA	TRBJ2-1	CASSDSGLVRGNEQFF	TGTGCCAGCAGCGATAGTGGTCTAGTGCGGGGAAATGAGCAGTTCTTC
TRBV7-9	NA	TRBD1	TRBJ2-7	CASSSLDRDHYEQYF	TGTGCCAGCAGCTCGTTGGACAGGGATCACTACGAGCAGTACTTC
TRBV5-6	NA	NA	TRBJ2-1	CASSSDRSQFF	TGTGCCAGCAGCTCAGACCGGTCCCAGTTCTTC
TRBV9	NA	TRBD1	TRBJ2-7	CASSAAGGGYEQYF	TGTGCCAGCAGCGCCGCAGGGGGTGGCTACGAGCAGTACTTC
TRBV29-1	NA	NA	TRBJ2-1	CSAPGSGLYNEQFF	TGCAGCGCCCCCGGCAGCGGGCTTTACAATGAGCAGTTCTTC
TRBV4-1	NA	NA	TRBJ1-1	CASSQVADGLNTEAFF	TGCGCCAGCAGCCAAGTGGCGGACGGGCTAAACACTGAAGCTTTCTTT
TRBV6-5	NA	NA	TRBJ2-7	CASSFRGPYEQYF	TGTGCCAGCAGTTTTCGGGGTCCCTACGAGCAGTACTTC
TRBV9	NA	NA	TRBJ1-1	CASSPHTEAFF	TGTGCCAGCAGCCCTCATACTGAAGCTTTCTTT
TRBV4-1	NA	NA	TRBJ2-7	CASSQEIGGSYEQYF	TGCGCCAGCAGCCAAGAAATAGGGGGCTCCTACGAGCAGTACTTC
TRBV5-6	once	NA	TRBJ1-1	CASSGRGRPEAFF	TGTGCCAGCAGCGGTCGGGGACGCCCTGAAGCTTTCTTT
TRBV5-1	NA	NA	TRBJ2-1	CASSSILGDEQFF	TGCGCCAGCAGCTCCATCCTAGGCGATGAGCAGTTCTTC
TRBV2	once	NA	TRBJ1-2	CASSEDTRGWDYGYTF	TGTGCCAGCAGTGAAGATACCCGGGGCTGGGACTATGGCTACACCTTC
TRBV29-1	NA	NA	TRBJ2-1	CSAFSGTYNEQFF	TGCAGCGCCTTTAGCGGAACTTACAATGAGCAGTTCTTC
TRBV7-8	NA	NA	TRBJ2-7	CASSLPGAGVLYEQYF	TGTGCCAGCAGCCTTCCGGGGGCGGGAGTCCTCTACGAGCAGTACTTC
TRBV19	NA	NA	TRBJ2-4	CASSMAGGAVSAKNIQYF	TGTGCCAGTAGTATGGCCGGGGGCGCGGTTTCGGCCAAAAACATTCAGTACTTC
TRBV19	NA	NA	TRBJ1-2	CASSIDGTIYGYTF	TGTGCCAGTAGTATAGACGGTACCATCTATGGCTACACCTTC
TRBV10-3	NA	NA	TRBJ2-7	CAISELGTNLYEQYF	TGTGCCATCAGTGAGCTCGGGACAAACCTCTACGAGCAGTACTTC
TRBV5-4	NA	NA	TRBJ1-2	CASSLASGVLYDYGYTF	TGTGCCAGCAGCTTGGCGTCAGGGGTTCTTTATGACTATGGCTACACCTTC
TRBV29-1	NA	NA	TRBJ2-7	CSVVRIGEQYF	TGCAGCGTGGTGAGGATTGGCGAGCAGTACTTC
TRBV29-1	NA	NA	TRBJ1-1	CSVVDVTEAFF	TGCAGCGTTGTTGACGTGACTGAAGCTTTCTTT
TRBV29-1	NA	NA	TRBJ2-7	CSVEGQEYEQYF	TGCAGCGTTGAAGGGCAGGAATACGAGCAGTACTTC
TRBV7-7	NA	TRBD2	TRBJ2-1	CASSPTSGGRPSSYNEQFF	TGTGCCAGCAGCCCTACTAGCGGGGGCCGCCCTAGCTCCTACAATGAGCAGTTCTTC
TRBV12-5	NA	TRBD2	TRBJ2-7	CASGLGAGVPHEQYF	TGTGCTAGTGGTTTGGGAGCGGGAGTCCCCCACGAGCAGTACTTC
TRBV6-1	NA	TRBD1	TRBJ1-5	CASKGGQGDQPQHF	TGTGCCAGCAAGGGTGGGCAGGGGGATCAGCCCCAGCATTTT